This T cell receptor beta chain was sequenced during a study of blood T cell repertoires in COVID-19. Authors' analysis steps: Reference gene primer amplification in the assay estimated nucleated cell counts. Measured with immunoSEQ multiplex PCR; TCRdb has only the in-frame clones, and not every one. Clonal size and the V and J genes are those of that table, whereas D and trimming came from the DNA. The sample carries almost 400,000 clones, 70% to 90% recorded once. The CDR3 sequence is 13 residues long. Germline values: CDR1 MNHEY, CDR2 SVGAGI. Trimming at V came to 6 bases and at J to 7 bases, leaving 8 bases not matched to a gene. Seattle patients were enrolled while actively infected and followed longitudinally.

V and J are TRBV6-5 and TRBJ1-1; 7 bases map to TRBD1. What was sequenced was peripheral blood. The source is a woman between 55 and 75 years old with COVID-19, enrolled during active disease. CDR3 bases: TGTGCCAGCAGATTACAGGGGTGGATTGAAGCTTTCTTT. Translated: CASRLQGWIEAFF.